The rows below give T cell receptor beta chains drawn from one sample of a study of cytomegalovirus exposure and HLA in healthy donors. TCRdb's table, derived via immunoSEQ multiplex PCR, lists solely in-frame clones and lacks some. The sample has some 190,000 clones, around 87% seen once. Sequenced input: PBMCs. Source of these receptors: a woman aged 18 to 35 in good health and CMV-seronegative. Both conserved end residues are part of each CDR3. A D gene is named only where the DNA matches it firmly.

v_call: TRBV6-5
d_call: TRBD2
j_call: TRBJ2-4
cdr3_aa: CASSYGLAGKNIQYF

v_call: TRBV15
d_call: TRBD2
j_call: TRBJ2-2
cdr3_aa: CATSRSSGGYGTGELFF

v_call: TRBV29-1
d_call: .
j_call: TRBJ1-2
cdr3_aa: CSVRGDPSRNGYTF

v_call: TRBV2
d_call: .
j_call: TRBJ2-4
cdr3_aa: CAGGEGILAKNIQYF

v_call: TRBV19
d_call: TRBD2
j_call: TRBJ2-2
cdr3_aa: CASSIASGRFTGELFF

v_call: TRBV10-3
d_call: .
j_call: TRBJ1-4
cdr3_aa: CAISHPDSEGEKLFF

v_call: TRBV5-1
d_call: .
j_call: TRBJ2-5
cdr3_aa: CASSLGMETQYF

v_call: TRBV29-1
d_call: TRBD2
j_call: TRBJ2-1
cdr3_aa: CSVDGGGPYEQFF

v_call: TRBV4-3
d_call: TRBD1
j_call: TRBJ2-7
cdr3_aa: CASSRGQGAYGQYF

v_call: TRBV19
d_call: .
j_call: TRBJ1-2
cdr3_aa: CASGPLGGIYGYTF

v_call: TRBV4-1
d_call: .
j_call: TRBJ2-1
cdr3_aa: CASSRTALGDEQFF

v_call: TRBV2
d_call: .
j_call: TRBJ1-5
cdr3_aa: CASSNQRGGNQPQHF

v_call: TRBV2
d_call: TRBD1
j_call: TRBJ2-2
cdr3_aa: CASSLGQATGELFF

v_call: TRBV5-1
d_call: .
j_call: TRBJ2-1
cdr3_aa: CASSIDGDSYNEQFF

v_call: TRBV5-1
d_call: TRBD1
j_call: TRBJ1-5
cdr3_aa: CASSLEGTANQPQHF

v_call: TRBV5-1
d_call: TRBD2
j_call: TRBJ2-5
cdr3_aa: CASSWGGETQYF

v_call: TRBV4-3
d_call: TRBD2
j_call: TRBJ2-1
cdr3_aa: CASSFGLAGEEQFF

v_call: TRBV7-2
d_call: .
j_call: TRBJ2-3
cdr3_aa: CASSLAMESTQYF

v_call: TRBV5-4
d_call: TRBD2
j_call: TRBJ2-7
cdr3_aa: CASSSGGAGGPYEQYF

v_call: TRBV19
d_call: .
j_call: TRBJ1-2
cdr3_aa: CASSIIKDSYGYTF

v_call: TRBV29-1
d_call: .
j_call: TRBJ2-1
cdr3_aa: CSVDQNEQFF

v_call: TRBV9
d_call: .
j_call: TRBJ2-3
cdr3_aa: CASSVEGQGRDTQYF

v_call: TRBV2
d_call: .
j_call: TRBJ2-3
cdr3_aa: CASSDFGGIGTDTQYF

v_call: TRBV13
d_call: TRBD2
j_call: TRBJ2-7
cdr3_aa: CASSFTSDLEQYF

v_call: TRBV4-1
d_call: .
j_call: TRBJ1-1
cdr3_aa: CASSQPSGRGTNTEAFF

v_call: TRBV2
d_call: TRBD1
j_call: TRBJ1-5
cdr3_aa: CASSYDRGNQPQHF

v_call: TRBV23-1
d_call: .
j_call: TRBJ2-1
cdr3_aa: CASSPRKPILPGIYSEQFF

v_call: TRBV4-1
d_call: TRBD2
j_call: TRBJ2-7
cdr3_aa: CASSPDGREIIYEQYF

v_call: TRBV6-5
d_call: TRBD1
j_call: TRBJ1-4
cdr3_aa: CASSYSKGQGAAKLFF

v_call: TRBV27
d_call: .
j_call: TRBJ2-7
cdr3_aa: CASSLLGRAGLYGQYF

v_call: TRBV11-2
d_call: TRBD2
j_call: TRBJ2-3
cdr3_aa: CASSRTSGRDTQYF

v_call: TRBV7-2
d_call: TRBD1
j_call: TRBJ1-2
cdr3_aa: CASSSRQGVSYGYTF

v_call: TRBV4-1
d_call: TRBD1
j_call: TRBJ1-2
cdr3_aa: CASSQRTGTAQGYTF

v_call: TRBV5-1
d_call: TRBD2
j_call: TRBJ2-4
cdr3_aa: CASSLAGDSRNIQYF

v_call: TRBV6-5
d_call: TRBD1
j_call: TRBJ2-7
cdr3_aa: CARFGQGRLNQYF

v_call: TRBV5-1
d_call: .
j_call: TRBJ2-1
cdr3_aa: CASSDLSGGGNEQFF

v_call: TRBV9
d_call: TRBD2
j_call: TRBJ2-5
cdr3_aa: CASSVEAGGPETQYF